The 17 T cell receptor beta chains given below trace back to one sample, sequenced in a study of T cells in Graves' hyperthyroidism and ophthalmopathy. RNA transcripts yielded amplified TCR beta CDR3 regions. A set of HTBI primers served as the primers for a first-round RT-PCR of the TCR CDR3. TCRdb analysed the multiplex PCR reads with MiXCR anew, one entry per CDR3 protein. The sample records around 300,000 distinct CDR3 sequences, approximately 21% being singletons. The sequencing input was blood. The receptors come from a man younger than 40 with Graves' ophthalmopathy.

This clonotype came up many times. DNA for the CDR3: TGTGCCAGCAGTTCCTTTGGCTATGGCTACACCTTC. This gives the protein CASSSFGYGYTF. This sequence joins TRBV11-2 and TRBJ1-2; no firm D call. Trimming removed 6 bases at V and 4 bases at J, with 9 bases between. Looked up from germline, CDR1 is SGHAT and CDR2 is FQNNGV. The CDR3 is 12 amino acids.

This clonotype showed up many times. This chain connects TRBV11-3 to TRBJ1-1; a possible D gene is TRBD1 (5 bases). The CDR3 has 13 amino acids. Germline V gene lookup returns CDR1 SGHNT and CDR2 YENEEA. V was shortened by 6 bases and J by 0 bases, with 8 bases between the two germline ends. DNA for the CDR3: TGTGCCAGCAGGGGGGGGATGAACACTGAAGCTTTCTTT. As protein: CASRGGMNTEAFF.

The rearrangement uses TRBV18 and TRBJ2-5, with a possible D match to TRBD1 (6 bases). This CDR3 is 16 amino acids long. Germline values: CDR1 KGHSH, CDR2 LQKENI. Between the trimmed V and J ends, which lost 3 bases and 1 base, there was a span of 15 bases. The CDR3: CASSPLSQGTQETQYF. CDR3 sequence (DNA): TGTGCCAGCTCACCCCTTTCACAGGGTACCCAAGAGACCCAGTACTTC.

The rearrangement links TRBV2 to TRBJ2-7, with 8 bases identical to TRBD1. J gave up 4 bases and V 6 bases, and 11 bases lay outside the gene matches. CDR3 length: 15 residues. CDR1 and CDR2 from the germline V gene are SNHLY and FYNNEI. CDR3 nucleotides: TGTGCCAGCAGGCCCGCAGGGGGCGCAGGATACGAGCAGTACTTC. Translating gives CASRPAGGAGYEQYF.

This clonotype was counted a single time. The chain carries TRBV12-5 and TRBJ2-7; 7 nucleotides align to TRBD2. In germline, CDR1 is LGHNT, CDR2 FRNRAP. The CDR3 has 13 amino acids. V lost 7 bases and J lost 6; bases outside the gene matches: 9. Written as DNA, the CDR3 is TGTGCTAGTGCCTGGCAGGGAGGGCTCGAGCAGTACTTC. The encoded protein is CASAWQGGLEQYF.

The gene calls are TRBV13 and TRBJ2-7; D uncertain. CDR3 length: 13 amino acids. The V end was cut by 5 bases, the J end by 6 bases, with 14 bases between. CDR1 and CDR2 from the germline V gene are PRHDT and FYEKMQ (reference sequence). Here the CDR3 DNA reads TGTGCCAGCAGCCCCGGCCGGCCGGGCGAGCAGTACTTC. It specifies CASSPGRPGEQYF.

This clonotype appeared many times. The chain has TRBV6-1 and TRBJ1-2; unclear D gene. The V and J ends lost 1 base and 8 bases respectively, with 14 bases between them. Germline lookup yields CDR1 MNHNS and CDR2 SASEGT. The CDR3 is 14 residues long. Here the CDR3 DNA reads TGTGCCAGCAGTGAAGGCGGGCAGGTTGCAGGCTACACCTTC. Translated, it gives CASSEGGQVAGYTF.

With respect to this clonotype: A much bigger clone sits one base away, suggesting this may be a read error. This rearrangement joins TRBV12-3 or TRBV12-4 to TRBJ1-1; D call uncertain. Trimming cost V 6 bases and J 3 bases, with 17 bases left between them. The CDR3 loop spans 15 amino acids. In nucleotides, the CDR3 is TGTGCCAGCAGGGCCTTCTGGTGGTCCCACACTGAAGCTTTCTTT. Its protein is CASRAFWWSHTEAFF.

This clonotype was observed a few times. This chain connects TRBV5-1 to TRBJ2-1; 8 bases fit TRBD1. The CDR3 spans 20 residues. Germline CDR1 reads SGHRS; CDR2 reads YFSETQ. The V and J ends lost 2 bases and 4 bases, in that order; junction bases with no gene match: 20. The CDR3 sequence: CASSLQPGGNGKGLYNEQFF. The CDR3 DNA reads TGCGCCAGCAGCTTACAGCCAGGGGGCAATGGAAAGGGTTTATACAATGAGCAGTTCTTC. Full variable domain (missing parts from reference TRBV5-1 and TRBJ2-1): KAGVTQTPRYLIKTRGQQVTLSCSPISGHRSVSWYQQTPGQGLQFLFEYFSETQRNKGNFPGRFSGRQFSNSRSEMNVSTLELGDSALYLCASSLQPGGNGKGLYNEQFFGPGTRLTVL.

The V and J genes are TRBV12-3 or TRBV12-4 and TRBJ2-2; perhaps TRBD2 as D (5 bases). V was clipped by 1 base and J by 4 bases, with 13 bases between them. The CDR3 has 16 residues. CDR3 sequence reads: CASSLGTSGGTGELFF. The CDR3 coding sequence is TGTGCCAGCAGTTTAGGGACCAGTGGAGGCACCGGGGAGCTGTTTTTT.

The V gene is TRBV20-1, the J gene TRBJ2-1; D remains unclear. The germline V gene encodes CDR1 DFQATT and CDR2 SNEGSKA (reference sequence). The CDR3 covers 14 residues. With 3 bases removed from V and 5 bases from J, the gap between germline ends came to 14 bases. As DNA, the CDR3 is TGCAGTGCTAGCTGGCGGTCCGAAAACAATGAGCAGTTCTTC. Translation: CSASWRSENNEQFF.

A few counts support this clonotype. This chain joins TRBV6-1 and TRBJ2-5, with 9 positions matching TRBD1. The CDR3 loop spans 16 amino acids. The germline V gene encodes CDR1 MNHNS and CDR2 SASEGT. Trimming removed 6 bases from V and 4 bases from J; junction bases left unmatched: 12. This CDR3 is CASSPRGQGGGETQYF. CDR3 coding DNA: TGTGCCAGCAGCCCGAGGGGACAGGGAGGGGGAGAGACCCAGTACTTC.

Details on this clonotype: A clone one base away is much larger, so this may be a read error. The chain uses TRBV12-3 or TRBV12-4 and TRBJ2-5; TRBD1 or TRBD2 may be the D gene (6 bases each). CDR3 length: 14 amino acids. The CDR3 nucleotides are TGTGCCAGCCGTTTTCAAGGGGGGTCAGAGACCCAGTACTTC. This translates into CASRFQGGSETQYF.

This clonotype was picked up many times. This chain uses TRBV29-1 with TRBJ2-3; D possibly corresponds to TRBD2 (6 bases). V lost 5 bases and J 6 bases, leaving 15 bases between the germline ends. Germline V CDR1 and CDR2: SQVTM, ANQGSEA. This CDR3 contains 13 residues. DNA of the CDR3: TGCAGCGTTCGTGGAGGGGTTGGGGATACGCAGTATTTT. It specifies CSVRGGVGDTQYF.

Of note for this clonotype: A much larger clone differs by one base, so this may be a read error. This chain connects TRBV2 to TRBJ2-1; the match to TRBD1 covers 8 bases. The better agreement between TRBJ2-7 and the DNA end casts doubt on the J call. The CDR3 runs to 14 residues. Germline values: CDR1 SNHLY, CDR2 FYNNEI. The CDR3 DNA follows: TGTGCCAGCGGGCGGGACAGGACATACAATGAGCAGTACTTC. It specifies CASGRDRTYNEQYF.

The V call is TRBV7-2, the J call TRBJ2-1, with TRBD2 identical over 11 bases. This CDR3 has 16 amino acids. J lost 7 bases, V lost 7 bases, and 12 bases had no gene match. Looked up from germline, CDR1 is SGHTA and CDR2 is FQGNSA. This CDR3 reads CASNLAGTSGENEQFF. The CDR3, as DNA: TGTGCCAGCAATTTAGCCGGGACTAGCGGAGAAAATGAGCAGTTCTTC.

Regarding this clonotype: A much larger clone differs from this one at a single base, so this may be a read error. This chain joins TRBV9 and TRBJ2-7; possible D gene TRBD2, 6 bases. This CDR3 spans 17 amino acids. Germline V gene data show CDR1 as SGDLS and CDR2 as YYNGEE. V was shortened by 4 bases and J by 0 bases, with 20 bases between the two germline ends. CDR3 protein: CASSRPRGTLSSYEQYF. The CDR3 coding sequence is TGTGCCAGCAGCCGCCCTCGCGGGACTCTGAGCTCCTACGAGCAGTACTTC. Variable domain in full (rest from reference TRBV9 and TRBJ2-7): DSGVTQTPKHLITATGQRVTLRCSPRSGDLSVYWYQQSLDQGLQFLIQYYNGEERAKGNILERFSAQQFPDLHSELNLSSLELGDSALYFCASSRPRGTLSSYEQYFGPGTRLTVT.